These T cell receptor beta chains were read from a single sample in a study of shared clonotypes between healthy human individuals. Assay: immunoSEQ multiplex PCR; the TCRdb copy retains only in-frame clones and omits some. The sample carries roughly 500,000 clones, 60% to 80% recorded once. Sequenced input: PBMCs. All receptors derive from a woman in her thirties or forties in good health. Some clones in this sample may be carry-over from other donors' samples. CDR3s include the opening cysteine and the closing phenylalanine or tryptophan. The D gene is left open where the match is weak. Size values are once, few and many counts, or a class for expanded clones, and some rows have none.

>TRBJ1-1|NA|NA|TRBV6-6
TGTGCCAGCAGTTCTACCTATTTTGCTTTCTTT
CASSSTYFAFF
>TRBJ2-3|NA|NA|TRBV11-2
TGTGCCAGCAGCCGGACCCAGAGGGGGACAGATACGCAGTATTTT
CASSRTQRGTDTQYF
>TRBJ2-1|many|NA|TRBV7-2
TGTGCCAGCAGCTTAGGGAGAAATATCGTCGTGGATGAGCAGTTCTTC
CASSLGRNIVVDEQFF
>TRBJ2-5|NA|NA|TRBV7-2
TGTGCCAGCAGCTTAGAGTCCCCGACCCAGTACTTC
CASSLESPTQYF
>TRBJ1-5|many|NA|TRBV4-2
TGTGCCAGCAGCCAAGATAGGGCGGGGTATCAGCCCCAGCATTTT
CASSQDRAGYQPQHF
>TRBJ2-3|NA|NA|TRBV5-6
TGTGCCAGCAGCTTGGGTTTAGCGGGGACAGGGCGAGATACGCAGTATTTT
CASSLGLAGTGRDTQYF
>TRBJ1-3|NA|NA|TRBV5-1
TGCGCCAGCAGCGTGGGTCCCGTTTCTTCTGGAAACACCATATATTTT
CASSVGPVSSGNTIYF
>TRBJ2-5|many|TRBD1|TRBV29-1
TGCAGCGGAGGGACAGACCAAGAGACCCAGTACTTC
CSGGTDQETQYF
>TRBJ2-7|few|NA|TRBV11-2
TGTGCCAGCAGCTTGGGCCTGGGGTACGAGCAGTACTTC
CASSLGLGYEQYF
>TRBJ2-1|NA|TRBD2|TRBV7-3
TGTGCCAGCAGCTCGACGGGACTAGCTGTCAATGAGCAGTTCTTC
CASSSTGLAVNEQFF
>TRBJ2-2|few|TRBD1|TRBV6-5
TGTGCCAGCAGTTCCCAGACAGGGGCAGGCACCGGGGAGCTGTTTTTT
CASSSQTGAGTGELFF
>TRBJ1-6|NA|NA|TRBV11-2
TGTGCCAGCAGCCGGGACCGAGGAACCTATAATTCACCCCTCCACTTT
CASSRDRGTYNSPLHF
>TRBJ2-7|NA|NA|TRBV7-2
TGTGCCAGCAGCTTAGCCGGGTGGCCCGAGCAGTACTTC
CASSLAGWPEQYF
>TRBJ2-1|once|NA|TRBV9
TGTGCCAGCAGCGTAGGGGTAGCGCAATACAATGAGCAGTTCTTC
CASSVGVAQYNEQFF
>TRBJ1-5|NA|TRBD1|TRBV30
TGTGCCTGGAGGGGACAGGGGTCAAATCAGCCCCAGCATTTT
CAWRGQGSNQPQHF
>TRBJ2-7|NA|TRBD1|TRBV13
TGTGCCAGCAGCTTTTTCAGCCCCTCTGACAGGGTGTGTGAGCAGTACTTC
CASSFFSPSDRVCEQYF
>TRBJ2-5|NA|TRBD1|TRBV5-1
TGCGCCAGCAGCTTGGGAGGGGGACAGGGGAATTCGGGGAAGACCCAGTACTTC
CASSLGGGQGNSGKTQYF
>TRBJ2-7|NA|TRBD1|TRBV7-6
TGTGCCAGCAGCAGAGGGGACAGGGGGCTCTACGAGCAGTACTTC
CASSRGDRGLYEQYF
>TRBJ2-3|NA|NA|TRBV9
TGTGCCAGCAGCGCCTTTAGCGGATCCACAGATACGCAGTATTTT
CASSAFSGSTDTQYF
>TRBJ2-2|NA|NA|TRBV4-3
TGCGCCAGCAGCCAAGGGGGAGGAATCAACACCGGGGAGCTGTTTTTT
CASSQGGGINTGELFF
>TRBJ2-3|NA|NA|TRBV2
TGTGCCAGCAGTTTTCGACAAGGTAGCACAGATACGCAGTATTTT
CASSFRQGSTDTQYF
>TRBJ2-5|NA|NA|TRBV6-1
TGTGCCAGCAGTGAACCCAAGGACAGCCAAGAGACCCAGTACTTC
CASSEPKDSQETQYF
>TRBJ1-4|few|NA|TRBV5-4
TGTGCCAGCAGCTTGTTCGGGCATGAAAAACTGTTTTTT
CASSLFGHEKLFF
>TRBJ2-1|NA|NA|TRBV28
TGTGCCAGCAGTTCAGGGGGGCAGGGGAAGGGTGAGCAGTTCTTC
CASSSGGQGKGEQFF
>TRBJ2-3|NA|TRBD2|TRBV19
TGTGCCAGTAGTACCCTTTTGGGGAGGGCCTCGGATACGCAGTATTTT
CASSTLLGRASDTQYF
>TRBJ2-4|NA|TRBD1|TRBV30
TGTGCCTGGAGTTCCGGACAGGGTAAAAACATTCAGTACTTC
CAWSSGQGKNIQYF
>TRBJ2-7|once|NA|TRBV6-1
TGTGCCAGCAGTGAATTGAAGGGAGAGGCTTACGAGCAGTACTTC
CASSELKGEAYEQYF
>TRBJ2-5|NA|NA|TRBV10-3
TGTGCCATCAGTGAGTTACAGGGTCGAGAGACCCAGTACTTC
CAISELQGRETQYF
>TRBJ2-7|NA|TRBD1|TRBV6-5
TGTGCCAGCAGTTATGACAGGGATCTCTCCTACGAGCAGTACTTC
CASSYDRDLSYEQYF
>TRBJ2-3|NA|NA|TRBV4-1
TGCGCCAGCAGCCTCCAAGATTCAACGGGTACGCAGTATTTT
CASSLQDSTGTQYF
>TRBJ2-1|NA|NA|TRBV2
TGTGCCAGCAGTGAAGAGACTAGTTTGTACAATGAGCAGTTCTTC
CASSEETSLYNEQFF
>TRBJ2-7|NA|NA|TRBV18
TGTGCCAGCTCCCGGGATCAGTTGTACGAGCAGTACTTC
CASSRDQLYEQYF
>TRBJ2-1|once|TRBD2|TRBV7-7
TGTGCTAGCAGCTTACCCGGGACTAGCGGGTTCTACAATGAGCAGTTCTTC
CASSLPGTSGFYNEQFF
>TRBJ2-3|NA|NA|TRBV11-3
TGTGCCAGCAGCATAACGAGGGAGTCAGATACGCAGTATTTT
CASSITRESDTQYF
>TRBJ2-5|NA|TRBD1|TRBV7-3
TGTGCCAGCAGCCGGGACAGAGAAGAGACCCAGTACTTC
CASSRDREETQYF
>TRBJ2-5|NA|NA|TRBV14
TGTGCCAGCAGCCAAGAAGCGGAGACCCAGTACTTC
CASSQEAETQYF
>TRBJ2-1|few|NA|TRBV27
TGTGCCAGCAGTCTAAAAAACACCGGGACCCAGCAGTTCTTC
CASSLKNTGTQQFF
>TRBJ2-3|NA|TRBD2|TRBV5-1
TGCGCCAGCAGGTCAACCGGGACTAGCGGGCTAGGTAGGTATTTT
CASRSTGTSGLGRYF
>TRBJ1-1|NA|NA|TRBV2
TGTGCCAGCAGTGTTAGCACTGAAGCTTTCTTT
CASSVSTEAFF
>TRBJ1-3|NA|TRBD1|TRBV4-3
TGCGCCAGCAGCCTAACACAGGGGAACGGAAACACCATATATTTT
CASSLTQGNGNTIYF
>TRBJ1-4|NA|NA|TRBV27
TGTGCCAGCAGTTTATATCGTCTTGGGGGTGATGAAAAACTGTTTTTT
CASSLYRLGGDEKLFF
>TRBJ2-1|NA|TRBD2|TRBV5-1
TGCGCCAGCAGGACTAGCGGGAGCTACAATGAGCAGTTCTTC
CASRTSGSYNEQFF
>TRBJ2-1|NA|NA|TRBV25-1
TGTGCCACCGAGGACAGTATCCACAATGAGCAGTTCTTC
CATEDSIHNEQFF